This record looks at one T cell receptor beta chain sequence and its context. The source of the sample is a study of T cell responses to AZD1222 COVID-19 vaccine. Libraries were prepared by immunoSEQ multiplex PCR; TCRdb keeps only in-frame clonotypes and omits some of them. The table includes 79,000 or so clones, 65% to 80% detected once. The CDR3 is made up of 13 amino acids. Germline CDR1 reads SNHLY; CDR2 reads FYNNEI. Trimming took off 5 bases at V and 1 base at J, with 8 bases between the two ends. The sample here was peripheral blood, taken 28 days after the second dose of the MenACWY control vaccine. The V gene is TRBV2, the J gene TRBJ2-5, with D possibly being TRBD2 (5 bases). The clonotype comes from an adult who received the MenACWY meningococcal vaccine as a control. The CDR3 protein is CASSWAGQETQYF. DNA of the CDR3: TGTGCCAGCAGTTGGGCGGGCCAAGAGACCCAGTACTTC.